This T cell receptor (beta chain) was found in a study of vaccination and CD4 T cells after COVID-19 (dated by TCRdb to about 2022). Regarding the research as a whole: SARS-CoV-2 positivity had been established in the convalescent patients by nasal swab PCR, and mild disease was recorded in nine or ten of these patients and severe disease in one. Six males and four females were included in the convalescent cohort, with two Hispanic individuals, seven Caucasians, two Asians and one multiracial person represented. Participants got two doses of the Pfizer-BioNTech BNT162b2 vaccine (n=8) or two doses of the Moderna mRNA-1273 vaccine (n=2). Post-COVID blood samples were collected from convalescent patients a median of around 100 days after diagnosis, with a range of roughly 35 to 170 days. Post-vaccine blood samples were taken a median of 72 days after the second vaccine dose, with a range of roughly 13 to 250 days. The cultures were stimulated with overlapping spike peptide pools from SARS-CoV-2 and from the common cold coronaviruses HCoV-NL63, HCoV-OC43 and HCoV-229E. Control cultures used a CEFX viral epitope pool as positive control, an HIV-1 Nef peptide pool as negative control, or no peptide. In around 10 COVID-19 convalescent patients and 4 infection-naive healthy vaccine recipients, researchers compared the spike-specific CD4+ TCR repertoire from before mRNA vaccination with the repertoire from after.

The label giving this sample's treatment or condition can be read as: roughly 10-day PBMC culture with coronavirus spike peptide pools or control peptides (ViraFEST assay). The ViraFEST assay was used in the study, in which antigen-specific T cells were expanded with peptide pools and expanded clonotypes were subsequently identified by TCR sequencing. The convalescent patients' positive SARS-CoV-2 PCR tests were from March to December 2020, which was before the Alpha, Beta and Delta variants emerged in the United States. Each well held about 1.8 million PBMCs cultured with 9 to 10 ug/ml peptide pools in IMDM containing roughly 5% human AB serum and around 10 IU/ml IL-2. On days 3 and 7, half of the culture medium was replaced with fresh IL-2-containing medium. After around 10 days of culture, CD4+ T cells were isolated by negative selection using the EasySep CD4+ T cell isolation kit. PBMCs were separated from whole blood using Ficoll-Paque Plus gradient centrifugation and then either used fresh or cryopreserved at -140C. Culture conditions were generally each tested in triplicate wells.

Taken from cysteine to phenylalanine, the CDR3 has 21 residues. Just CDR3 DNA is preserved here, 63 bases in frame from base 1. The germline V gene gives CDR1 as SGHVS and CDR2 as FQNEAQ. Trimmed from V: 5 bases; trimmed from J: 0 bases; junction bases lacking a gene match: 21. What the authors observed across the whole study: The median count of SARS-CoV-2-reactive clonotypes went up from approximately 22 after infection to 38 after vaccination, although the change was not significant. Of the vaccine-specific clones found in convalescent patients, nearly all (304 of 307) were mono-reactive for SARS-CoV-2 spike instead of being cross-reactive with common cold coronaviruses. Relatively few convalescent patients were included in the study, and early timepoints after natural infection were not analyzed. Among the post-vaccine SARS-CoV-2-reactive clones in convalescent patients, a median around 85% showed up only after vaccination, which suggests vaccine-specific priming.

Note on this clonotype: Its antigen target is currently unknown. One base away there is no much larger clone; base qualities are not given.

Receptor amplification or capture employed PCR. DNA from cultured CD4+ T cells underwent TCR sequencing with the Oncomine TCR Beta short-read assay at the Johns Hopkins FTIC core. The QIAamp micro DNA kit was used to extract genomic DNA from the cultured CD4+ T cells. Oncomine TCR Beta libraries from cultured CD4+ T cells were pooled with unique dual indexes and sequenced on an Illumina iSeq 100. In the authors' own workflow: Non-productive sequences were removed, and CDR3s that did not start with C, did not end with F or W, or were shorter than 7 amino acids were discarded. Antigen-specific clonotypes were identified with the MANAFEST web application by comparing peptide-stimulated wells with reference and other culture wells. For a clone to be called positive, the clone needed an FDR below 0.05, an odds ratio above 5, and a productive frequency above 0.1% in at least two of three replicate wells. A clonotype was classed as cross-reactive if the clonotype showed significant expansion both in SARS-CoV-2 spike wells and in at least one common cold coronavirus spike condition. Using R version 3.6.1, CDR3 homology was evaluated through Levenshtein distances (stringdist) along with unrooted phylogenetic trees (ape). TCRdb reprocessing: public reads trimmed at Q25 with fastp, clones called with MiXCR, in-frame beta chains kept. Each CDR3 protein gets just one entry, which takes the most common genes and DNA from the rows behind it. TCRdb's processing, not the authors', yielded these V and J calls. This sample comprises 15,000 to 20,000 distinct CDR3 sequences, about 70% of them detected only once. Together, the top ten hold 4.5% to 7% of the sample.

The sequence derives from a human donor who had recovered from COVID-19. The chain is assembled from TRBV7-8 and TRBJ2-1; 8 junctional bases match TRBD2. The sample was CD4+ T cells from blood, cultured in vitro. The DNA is TGTGCCAGCAGCCCCTTAGTTCGGGCGGGAGGACCGCCCAGCTCCTACAATGAGCAGTTCTTC. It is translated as CASSPLVRAGGPPSSYNEQFF.